This TCR beta chain comes out of a study of CD8+CD57+ T cells in acquired aplastic anemia. Study overall: The sorted CD4+ and CD8+ cells yielded an average approximately 3.3 ug of DNA.

Study results and limitations: The study identified twenty-nine CD8+ CDR3 sequences shared by patients and controls.

Genomic DNA constituted the template upon which TCR beta VDJ and CDR3 profiling was performed. Each CDR3 protein gets one entry after TCRdb re-called the reads with MiXCR. Of roughly 93,000 distinct CDR3 sequences in the sample, 55% to 80% were seen once. Individuals selected for sequencing had exhibited CD8+CD57+ cell expansion on flow cytometry. The diagnosis in all patients was severe acquired aplastic anemia. There was no therapy given to any patient before the blood sampling took place. CDR1 and CDR2 (germline): ENHRY, SYGVKD. The CDR3 sequence is 15 residues long. The germline V and J ends were trimmed by 6 bases and 0 bases, with 12 bases remaining between them. On this clonotype itself: Its antigen is undetermined.

The rearrangement uses TRBV10-3 and TRBJ1-5, with D perhaps matching TRBD1 (5 bases). The receptor's source is a human donor with aplastic anemia. The sequenced sample was sorted CD4+, CD8+, or CD8+CD57+ T cells (not recorded which) from PBMCs. The CDR3 sequence: CAISDGAYSNQPQHF. The CDR3 nucleotides are TGTGCCATCAGCGACGGGGCTTATAGCAATCAGCCCCAGCATTTT.